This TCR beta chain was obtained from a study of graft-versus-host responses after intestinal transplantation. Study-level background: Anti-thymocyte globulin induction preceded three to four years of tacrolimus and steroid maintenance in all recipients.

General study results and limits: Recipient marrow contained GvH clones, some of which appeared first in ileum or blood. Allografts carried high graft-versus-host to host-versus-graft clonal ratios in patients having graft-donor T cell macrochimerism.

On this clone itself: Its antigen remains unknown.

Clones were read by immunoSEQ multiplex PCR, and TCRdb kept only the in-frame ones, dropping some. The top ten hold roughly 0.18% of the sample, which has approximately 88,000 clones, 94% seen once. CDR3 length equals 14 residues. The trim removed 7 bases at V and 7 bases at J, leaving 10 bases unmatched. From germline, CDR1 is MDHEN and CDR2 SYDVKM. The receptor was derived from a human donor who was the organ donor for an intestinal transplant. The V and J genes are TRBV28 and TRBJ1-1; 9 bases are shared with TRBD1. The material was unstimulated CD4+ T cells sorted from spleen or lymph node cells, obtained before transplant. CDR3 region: CASTIVGQGLEAFF. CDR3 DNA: TGTGCCAGCACCATTGTCGGACAGGGGCTTGAAGCTTTCTTT.